These T cell receptor beta chains were read from a single sample in a study of glioma-infiltrating T cells after dendritic cell vaccination. The protocol was immunoSEQ multiplex PCR, while the TCRdb copy is restricted to in-frame clones and leaves out a portion. Of tens of thousands of clones in the sample, roughly 80% are singletons; the top ten hold about 2%. Material: blood, obtained before dendritic cell vaccination. The origin of the receptors is a human donor with glioblastoma. The CDR3 runs from the conserved cysteine through the conserved F or W.

>TRBV19|TRBJ2-5
CASSIGLSDGQETQYF
>TRBV6-5|TRBJ1-2
CASRRGPTSNYGYTF
>TRBV6-6|TRBJ1-1
CASSSPLLRGEAFF
>TRBV19|TRBJ1-5
CASKGRRHSNQPQHF
>TRBV18|TRBJ2-7
CASSPPQRGSYEQYF
>TRBV9|TRBJ1-2
CASSPGQRYYGYTF
>TRBV7-9|TRBJ1-1
CASNLGSEPNTEAFF
>TRBV29-1|TRBJ1-2
CSEKTGDGYTF
>TRBV6-6|TRBJ2-1
CASESGADEQFF
>TRBV7-9|TRBJ2-6
CASSQPGTGSLTF
>TRBV29-1|TRBJ1-2
CSGGTDFYYGYTF
>TRBV4-1|TRBJ2-1
CASSALPGGRLPNNEQFF
>TRBV10-3|TRBJ1-2
CAISEEQGIGGYTF
>TRBV19|TRBJ1-5
CASSRAEGQPQHF
>TRBV6-1|TRBJ1-2
CAGGDGHPGGYTF
>TRBV5-4|TRBJ1-2
CASSLESGSGYTF
>TRBV6-5|TRBJ2-5
CASSRQGTQETQYF
>TRBV6-6|TRBJ1-2
CASSLDRQGRGYTF
>TRBV7-9|TRBJ2-7
CASSPPGTGKFHEQYF
>TRBV9|TRBJ1-6
CASSVEGQLNSPLHF
>TRBV29-1|TRBJ2-1
CSVEGRGRNEQFF
>TRBV20-1|TRBJ1-2
CSASGDKGYTF
>TRBV5-4|TRBJ2-1
CASRARGGHNEQFF
>TRBV25-1|TRBJ1-1
CASSEYVGQDLNTEAFF
>TRBV6-5|TRBJ1-4
CASSYGQQNEKLFF
>TRBV4-1|TRBJ1-2
CASSQDLGSYGYTF
>TRBV6-1|TRBJ1-6
CATTDVGYSPLHF
>TRBV6-1|TRBJ1-3
CASSERRGNTIYF
>TRBV10-2|TRBJ1-2
CASSEDRVNYGYTF